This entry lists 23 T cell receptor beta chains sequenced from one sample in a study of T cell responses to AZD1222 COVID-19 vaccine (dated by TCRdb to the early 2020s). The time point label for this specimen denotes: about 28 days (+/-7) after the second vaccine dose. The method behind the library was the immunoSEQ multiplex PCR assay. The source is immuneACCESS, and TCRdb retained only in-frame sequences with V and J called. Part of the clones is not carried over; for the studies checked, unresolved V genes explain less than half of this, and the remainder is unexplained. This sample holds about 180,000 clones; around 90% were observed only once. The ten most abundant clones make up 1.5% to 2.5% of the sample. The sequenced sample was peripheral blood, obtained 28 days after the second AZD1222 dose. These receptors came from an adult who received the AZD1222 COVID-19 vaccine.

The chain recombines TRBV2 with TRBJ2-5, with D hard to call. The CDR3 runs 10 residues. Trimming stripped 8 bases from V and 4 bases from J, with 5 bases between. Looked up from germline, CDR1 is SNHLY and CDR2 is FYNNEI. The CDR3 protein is CASRRETQYF. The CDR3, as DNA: TGTGCCAGCCGGCGAGAGACCCAGTACTTC.

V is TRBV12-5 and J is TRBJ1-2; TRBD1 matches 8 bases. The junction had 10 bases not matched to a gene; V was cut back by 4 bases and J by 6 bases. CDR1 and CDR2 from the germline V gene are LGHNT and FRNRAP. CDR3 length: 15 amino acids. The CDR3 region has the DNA TGTGCTAGTGGTTCGACCGGACAGGGAATGGATGGCTACACCTTC. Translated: CASGSTGQGMDGYTF.

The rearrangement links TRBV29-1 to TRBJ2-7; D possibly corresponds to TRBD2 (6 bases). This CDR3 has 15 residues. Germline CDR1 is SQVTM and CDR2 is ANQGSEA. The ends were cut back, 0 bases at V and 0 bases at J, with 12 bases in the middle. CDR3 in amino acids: CSVEDLGSSSYEQYF. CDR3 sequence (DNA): TGCAGCGTTGAAGATCTCGGGAGCTCCTCCTACGAGCAGTACTTC.

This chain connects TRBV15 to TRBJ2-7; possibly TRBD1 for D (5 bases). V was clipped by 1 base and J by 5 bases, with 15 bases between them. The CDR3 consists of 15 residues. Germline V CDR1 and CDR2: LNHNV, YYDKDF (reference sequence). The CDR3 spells CATSRGAGPHDEQYF. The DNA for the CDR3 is TGTGCCACCAGCAGAGGAGCAGGGCCTCATGACGAGCAGTACTTC.

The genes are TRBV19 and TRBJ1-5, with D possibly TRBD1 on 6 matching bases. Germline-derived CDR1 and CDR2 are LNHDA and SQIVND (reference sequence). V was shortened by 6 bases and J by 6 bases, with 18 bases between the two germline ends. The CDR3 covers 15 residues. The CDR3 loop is CASSPLPGAGQPQHF. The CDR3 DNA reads TGTGCCAGTAGCCCTCTTCCAGGGGCAGGTCAGCCCCAGCATTTT. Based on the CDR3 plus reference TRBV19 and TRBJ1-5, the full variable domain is DGGITQSPKYLFRKEGQNVTLSCEQNLNHDAMYWYRQDPGQGLRLIYYSQIVNDFQKGDIAEGYSVSREKKESFPLTVTSAQKNPTAFYLCASSPLPGAGQPQHFGDGTRLSIL.

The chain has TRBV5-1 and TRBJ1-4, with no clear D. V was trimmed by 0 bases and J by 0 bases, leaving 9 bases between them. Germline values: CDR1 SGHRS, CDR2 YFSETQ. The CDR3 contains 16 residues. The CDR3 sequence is CASSLERSSTNEKLFF. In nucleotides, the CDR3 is TGCGCCAGCAGCTTGGAGCGCAGCTCAACTAATGAAAAACTGTTTTTT.

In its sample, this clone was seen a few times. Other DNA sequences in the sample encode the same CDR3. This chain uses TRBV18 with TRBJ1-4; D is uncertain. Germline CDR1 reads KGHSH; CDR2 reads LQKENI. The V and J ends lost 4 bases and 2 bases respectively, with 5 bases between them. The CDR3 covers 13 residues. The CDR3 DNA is TGTGCCAGCTCACGAGACACTAATGAAAAACTGTTTTTT. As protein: CASSRDTNEKLFF.

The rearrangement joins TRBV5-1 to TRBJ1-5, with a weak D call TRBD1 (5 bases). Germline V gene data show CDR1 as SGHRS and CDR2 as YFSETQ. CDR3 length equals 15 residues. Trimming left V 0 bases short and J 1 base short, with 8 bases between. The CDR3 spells CASSLGGGSNQPQHF. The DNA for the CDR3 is TGCGCCAGCAGCTTGGGTGGGGGAAGCAATCAGCCCCAGCATTTT.

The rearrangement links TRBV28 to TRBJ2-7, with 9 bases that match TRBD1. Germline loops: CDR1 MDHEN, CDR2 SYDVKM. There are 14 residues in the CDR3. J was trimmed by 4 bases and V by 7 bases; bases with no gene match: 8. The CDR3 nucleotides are TGTGCCAGCACTACCGGGACAGGGCGGTACGAGCAGTACTTC. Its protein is CASTTGTGRYEQYF.

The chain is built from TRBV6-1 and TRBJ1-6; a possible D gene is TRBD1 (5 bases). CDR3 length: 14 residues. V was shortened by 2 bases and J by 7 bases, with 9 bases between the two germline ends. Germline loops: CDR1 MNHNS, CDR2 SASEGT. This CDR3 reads CASSENGDNSPLHF. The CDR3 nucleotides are TGTGCCAGCAGTGAAAATGGGGACAATTCACCCCTCCACTTT.

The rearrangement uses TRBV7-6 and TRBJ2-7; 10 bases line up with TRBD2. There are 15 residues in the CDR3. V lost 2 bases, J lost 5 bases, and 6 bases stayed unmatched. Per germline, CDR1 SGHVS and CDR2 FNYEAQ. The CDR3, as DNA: TGTGCCAGCAGCTTAACACCCGGACTAGCGGACGAGCAGTACTTC. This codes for CASSLTPGLADEQYF. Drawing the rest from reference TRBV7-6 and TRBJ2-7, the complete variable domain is GAGVSQSPRYKVTKRGQDVALRCDPISGHVSLYWYRQALGQGPEFLTYFNYEAQQDKSGLPNDRFSAERPEGSISTLTIQRTEQRDSAMYRCASSLTPGLADEQYFGPGTRLTVT.

The CDR3 loop is CASSSLGDSSGNTIYF. The CDR3 bases are TGTGCCAGCAGCTCACTAGGGGACAGCTCTGGAAACACCATATATTTT. This chain joins TRBV7-2 and TRBJ1-3; 7 bases are shared with TRBD1. CDR3 length equals 16 residues. Germline trimming cut 4 bases from V and 0 bases from J; bases unmatched to any gene: 6. Germline V gene data show CDR1 as SGHTA and CDR2 as FQGNSA.

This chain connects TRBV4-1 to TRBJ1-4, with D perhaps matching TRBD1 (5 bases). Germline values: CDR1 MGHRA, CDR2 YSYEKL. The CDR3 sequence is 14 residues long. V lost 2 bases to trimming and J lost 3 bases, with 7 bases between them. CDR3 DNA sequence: TGCGCCAGCAGCCAAACAGGCCCTAATGAAAAACTGTTTTTT. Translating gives CASSQTGPNEKLFF.

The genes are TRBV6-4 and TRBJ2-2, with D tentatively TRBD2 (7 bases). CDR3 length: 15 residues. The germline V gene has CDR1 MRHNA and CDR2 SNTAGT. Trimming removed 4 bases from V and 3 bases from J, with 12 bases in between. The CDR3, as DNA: TGTGCCAGCAGTGCCGGGGGGCCTTACACCGGGGAGCTGTTTTTT. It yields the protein CASSAGGPYTGELFF.

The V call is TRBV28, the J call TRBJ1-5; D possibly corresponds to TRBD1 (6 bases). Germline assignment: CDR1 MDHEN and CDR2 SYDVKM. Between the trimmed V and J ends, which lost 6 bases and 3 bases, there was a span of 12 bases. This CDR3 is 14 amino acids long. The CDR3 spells CASSTGSDNQPQHF. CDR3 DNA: TGTGCCAGCAGCACAGGGTCGGACAATCAGCCCCAGCATTTT.

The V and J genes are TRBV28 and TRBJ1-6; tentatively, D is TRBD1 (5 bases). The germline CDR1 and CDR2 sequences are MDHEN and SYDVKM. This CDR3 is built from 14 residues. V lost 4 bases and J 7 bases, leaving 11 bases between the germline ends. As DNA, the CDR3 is TGTGCCAGCAGTTGGCAGGGTTACAATTCACCCCTCCACTTT. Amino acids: CASSWQGYNSPLHF.

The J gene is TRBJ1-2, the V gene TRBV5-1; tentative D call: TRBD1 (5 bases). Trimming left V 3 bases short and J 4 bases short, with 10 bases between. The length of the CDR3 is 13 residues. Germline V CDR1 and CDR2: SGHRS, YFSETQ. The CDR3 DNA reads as TGCGCCAGCAGCTACCCCGGGGCCTATGGCTACACCTTC. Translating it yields CASSYPGAYGYTF.

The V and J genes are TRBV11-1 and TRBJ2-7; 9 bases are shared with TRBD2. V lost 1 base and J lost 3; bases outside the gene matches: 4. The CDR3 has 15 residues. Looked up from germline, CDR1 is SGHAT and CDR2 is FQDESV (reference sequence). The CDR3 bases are TGTGCCAGCAGCTTAGAAACTAGCGGGTACTACGAGCAGTACTTC. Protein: CASSLETSGYYEQYF.

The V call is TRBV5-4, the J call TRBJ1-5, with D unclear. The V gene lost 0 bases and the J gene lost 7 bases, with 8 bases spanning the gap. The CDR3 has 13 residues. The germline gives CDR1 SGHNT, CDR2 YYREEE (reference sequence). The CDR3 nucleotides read TGTGCCAGCAGCTTGGGGGGTGACCAGCCCCAGCATTTT. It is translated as CASSLGGDQPQHF.

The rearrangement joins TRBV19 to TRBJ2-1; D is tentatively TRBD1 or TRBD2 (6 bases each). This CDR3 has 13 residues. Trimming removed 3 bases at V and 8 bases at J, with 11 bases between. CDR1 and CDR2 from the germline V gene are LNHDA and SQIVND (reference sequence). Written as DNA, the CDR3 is TGTGCCAGTAGTATGTGGGGGGCCGATGAGCAGTTCTTC. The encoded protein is CASSMWGADEQFF. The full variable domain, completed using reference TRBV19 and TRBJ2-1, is DGGITQSPKYLFRKEGQNVTLSCEQNLNHDAMYWYRQDPGQGLRLIYYSQIVNDFQKGDIAEGYSVSREKKESFPLTVTSAQKNPTAFYLCASSMWGADEQFFGPGTRLTVL.

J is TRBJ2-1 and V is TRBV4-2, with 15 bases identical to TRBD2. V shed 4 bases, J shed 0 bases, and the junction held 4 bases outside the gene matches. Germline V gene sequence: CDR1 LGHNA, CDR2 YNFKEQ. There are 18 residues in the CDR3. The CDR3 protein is CASSRGLAGGLSYNEQFF. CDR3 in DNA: TGTGCCAGCAGCCGAGGACTAGCGGGGGGGCTCTCCTACAATGAGCAGTTCTTC.

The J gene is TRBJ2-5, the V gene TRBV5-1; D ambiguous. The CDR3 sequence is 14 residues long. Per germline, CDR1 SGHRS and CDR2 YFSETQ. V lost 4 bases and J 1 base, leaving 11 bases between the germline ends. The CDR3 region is CASSSGRFQETQYF. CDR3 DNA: TGCGCCAGCAGCAGTGGACGGTTCCAAGAGACCCAGTACTTC.

Here the CDR3 DNA reads TGTGCCAGCAGCTCCGGACAGGGGGTTTATGGCTACACCTTC. Encoded protein: CASSSGQGVYGYTF. The genes are TRBV7-3 and TRBJ1-2; 10 bases are a match to TRBD1. Trimming removed 4 bases from V and 5 bases from J; junction bases left unmatched: 4. The CDR3 consists of 14 residues. Germline V gives CDR1 SGHTA, CDR2 FQGTGA.